Below are 9 T cell receptor beta chains sequenced from a single sample in a study of shared clonotypes between healthy human individuals. Only in-frame clones appear in the TCRdb table, and some are missing; sequencing was by immunoSEQ multiplex PCR. This sample has approximately 530,000 clones, with 90% to 96% found just once. What was sequenced was naive CD4+ T cells sorted from blood. Subset defined: CD45RA+ positively selected. The origin of the receptors is a woman in her twenties or thirties in good health.

The chain couples TRBV14 to TRBJ2-7; 7 nucleotides match TRBD2. Germline CDR1 and CDR2: SGHDN and FVKESK. The CDR3 totals 13 residues. The ends lost 1 base at V and 7 bases at J; junction bases unmatched: 4. DNA of the CDR3: TGTGCCAGCAGCCAAGGTCGCGGGGGAGAGCAGTACTTC. This codes for CASSQGRGGEQYF. The variable domain in full, completed from reference TRBV14 and TRBJ2-7, reads EAGVTQFPSHSVIEKGQTVTLRCDPISGHDNLYWYRRVMGKEIKFLLHFVKESKQDESGMPNNRFLAERTGGTYSTLKVQPAELEDSGVYFCASSQGRGGEQYFGPGTRLTVT.

The chain recombines TRBV14 with TRBJ2-3; no firm D call. With 0 bases removed from V and 2 bases from J, the gap between germline ends came to 3 bases. The germline V gene encodes CDR1 SGHDN and CDR2 FVKESK. The CDR3 is 13 residues long. In DNA, the CDR3 is TGTGCCAGCAGCCAAGATATCACAGATACGCAGTATTTT. This codes for CASSQDITDTQYF.

This CDR3 reads CASSSGQGRAMNTEAFF. The CDR3 nucleotides read TGTGCCAGCAGCTCCGGACAGGGCCGGGCGATGAACACTGAAGCTTTCTTT. The rearrangement links TRBV11-2 to TRBJ1-1, with 8 positions matching TRBD1. The trim removed 4 bases at V and 0 bases at J, leaving 10 bases unmatched. Germline V lookup: CDR1 SGHAT, CDR2 FQNNGV. This CDR3 spans 17 amino acids.

The gene calls are TRBV19 and TRBJ1-1; the D gene is possibly TRBD1 (5 bases). V lost 2 bases and J 0 bases, leaving 7 bases between the germline ends. CDR1 and CDR2 from the germline V gene are LNHDA and SQIVND (reference sequence). This CDR3 region has 14 residues. CDR3 bases: TGTGCCAGTAGTATAAAGGGGTTGAACACTGAAGCTTTCTTT. Encoded protein: CASSIKGLNTEAFF. Looking up the rest from reference TRBV19 and TRBJ1-1 gives the full variable domain: DGGITQSPKYLFRKEGQNVTLSCEQNLNHDAMYWYRQDPGQGLRLIYYSQIVNDFQKGDIAEGYSVSREKKESFPLTVTSAQKNPTAFYLCASSIKGLNTEAFFGQGTRLTVV.

This chain joins TRBV18 and TRBJ1-3; D is unclear. Trimming shortened V by 6 bases and J by 0 bases, and 15 bases separated the two germline ends. The CDR3 contains 16 residues. Germline V CDR1 and CDR2: KGHSH, LQKENI. The CDR3 loop reads CASSTTSGNSGNTIYF. CDR3 DNA: TGTGCCAGCTCTACGACGTCGGGGAACTCTGGAAACACCATATATTTT.

This clone was picked up one time. The chain carries TRBV6-1 and TRBJ2-3; D gene ambiguous. Germline values: CDR1 MNHNS, CDR2 SASEGT. CDR3 length: 13 residues. V dropped 8 bases and J dropped 0 bases, with 9 bases sitting between them. The CDR3: CASSMISTDTQYF. The CDR3, as DNA: TGTGCCAGCTCAATGATTAGCACAGATACGCAGTATTTT.

This chain joins TRBV2 and TRBJ2-1; 9 positions match TRBD2. The trim removed 3 bases at V and 3 bases at J, leaving 3 bases unmatched. Germline assignment: CDR1 SNHLY and CDR2 FYNNEI. The CDR3 is made up of 15 amino acids. CDR3 DNA: TGTGCCAGCAGTGAGTTTAGCGGGAGCTACAATGAGCAGTTCTTC. It is translated as CASSEFSGSYNEQFF.

The V and J genes are TRBV30 and TRBJ1-5, with D unclear. Looked up from germline, CDR1 is GTSNPN and CDR2 is SVGIG (reference sequence). The CDR3 spans 14 residues. The ends were cut back, 2 bases at V and 6 bases at J, with 14 bases in the middle. The CDR3: CAWSLSELSQPQHF. In DNA, the CDR3 is TGTGCCTGGAGTCTTTCGGAGTTGAGTCAGCCCCAGCATTTT.

The chain links TRBV7-9 to TRBJ1-5; no clear D gene. Trimming left V 5 bases short and J 4 bases short, with 12 bases between. This CDR3 has 14 amino acids. CDR1 SEHNR and CDR2 FQNEAQ come from the germline V gene (reference sequence). The chain's CDR3 is CASSLGTTNQPQHF. CDR3 in DNA: TGTGCCAGCAGCCTGGGAACAACGAATCAGCCCCAGCATTTT.